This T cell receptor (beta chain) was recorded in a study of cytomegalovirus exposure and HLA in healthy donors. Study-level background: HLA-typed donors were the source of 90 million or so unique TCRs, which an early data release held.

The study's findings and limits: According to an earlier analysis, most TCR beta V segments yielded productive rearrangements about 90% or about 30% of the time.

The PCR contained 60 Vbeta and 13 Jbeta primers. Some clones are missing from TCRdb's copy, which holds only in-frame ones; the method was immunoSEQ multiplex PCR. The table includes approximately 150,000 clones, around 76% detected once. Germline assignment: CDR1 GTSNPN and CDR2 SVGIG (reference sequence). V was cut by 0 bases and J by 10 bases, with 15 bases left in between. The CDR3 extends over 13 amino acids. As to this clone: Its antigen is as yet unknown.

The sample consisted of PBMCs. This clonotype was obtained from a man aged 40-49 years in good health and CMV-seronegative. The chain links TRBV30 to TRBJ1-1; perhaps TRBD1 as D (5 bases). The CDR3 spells CAWSVRGHGGAFF. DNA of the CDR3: TGTGCCTGGAGTGTACGAGGCCACGGGGGAGCTTTCTTT. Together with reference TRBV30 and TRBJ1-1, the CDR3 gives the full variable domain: SQTIHQWPATLVQPVGSPLSLECTVEGTSNPNLYWYRQAAGRGLQLLFYSVGIGQISSEVPQNLSASRPQDRQFILSSKKLLLSDSGFYLCAWSVRGHGGAFFGQGTRLTVV.